These 2 T cell receptor beta chains originate from one sample sequenced in a study of CD8 T cells in Susac syndrome. With random hexamers, reverse transcription was performed on about 0.5 to 1 ug of RNA. TCRdb itself ran the immunoSEQ multiplex PCR reads through MiXCR, one entry per CDR3 protein. Of approximately 100,000 distinct CDR3 sequences in the sample, approximately 90% were seen once. Input material: CD8+ T cells from PBMCs. The receptors come from a human donor in good health.

The V call is TRBV3-1, the J call TRBJ2-5; TRBD2 aligns across 8 bases. The ends lost 2 bases at V and 7 bases at J; junction bases unmatched: 12. CDR1 is LGHDT and CDR2 is YNNKEL in the germline V gene (reference sequence). The CDR3 totals 16 residues. The CDR3 DNA reads TGTGCCAGCAGCCAAATACGTTCGGCGGGAGGAGGGACCCAGTACTTC. Translation gives CASSQIRSAGGGTQYF.

The gene calls are TRBV20-1 and TRBJ2-1; D gene unclear. Germline loops: CDR1 DFQATT, CDR2 SNEGSKA (reference sequence). V shed 2 bases and J shed 5 bases, with 10 bases lying between them. The CDR3 consists of 13 residues. CDR3 sequence reads: CSARQSLDNEQFF. The CDR3 DNA is TGCAGTGCTAGACAGAGTCTTGACAATGAGCAGTTCTTC.